Each of the 7 T cell receptor beta chains below was sequenced from the same sample in a study of blood T cell repertoires in COVID-19 (dated by TCRdb to the early 2020s). Library creation used the immunoSEQ multiplex PCR assay. This is the immuneACCESS table as TCRdb keeps it, with only in-frame sequences that have V and J called. A part of the clones is gone; compared with another copy, unresolved V genes explain less than half, and the rest is unexplained. The sample table contains 280,000 or so clones; only one count was recorded for more than 70% of them. The ten largest make up 6.9% of the sample. The material sequenced was peripheral blood. All receptors derive from a woman in her twenties or thirties who had recovered from COVID-19.

The genes are TRBV13 and TRBJ2-1, with D possibly being TRBD2 (6 bases). The germline gives CDR1 PRHDT, CDR2 FYEKMQ (reference sequence). This CDR3 contains 15 residues. The V and J ends lost 3 bases and 0 bases respectively, with 9 bases between them. The DNA for the CDR3 is TGTGCCAGCAGCTTCGTCGGGAGCTCCTACAATGAGCAGTTCTTC. Protein: CASSFVGSSYNEQFF. Full variable domain (outside the CDR3, taken from reference TRBV13 and TRBJ2-1): AAGVIQSPRHLIKEKRETATLKCYPIPRHDTVYWYQQGPGQDPQFLISFYEKMQSDKGSIPDRFSAQQFSDYHSELNMSSLELGDSALYFCASSFVGSSYNEQFFGPGTRLTVL.

There are a few counts of this clone. V gene TRBV6-2 or TRBV6-3 combines with J gene TRBJ1-1; D call uncertain. Trimming stripped 6 bases from V and 1 base from J, with 15 bases between. CDR1 is MNHEY, CDR2 SVGEGT, per germline. This CDR3 region has 15 residues. The CDR3 nucleotides read TGTGCCAGCAGCCCATTAACTGCAAGGAACACTGAAGCTTTCTTT. It encodes CASSPLTARNTEAFF.

This clone was seen just once. The chain couples TRBV19 to TRBJ1-6; 12 bases line up with TRBD1. The CDR3 is 14 amino acids. Germline V CDR1 and CDR2: LNHDA, SQIVND (reference sequence). The V segment lost 7 bases and the J segment 14 bases; nucleotides outside the gene matches: 9. CDR3 nucleotides: TGTGCCAGTAATACGGGACAGGGGGCGCAAGCCCTCCACTTT. Its protein product is CASNTGQGAQALHF.

The table lists this clone with a count of one. The chain couples TRBV5-8 to TRBJ1-2; TRBD1 might be the D (5 bases). The V gene's germline CDR1 is SGHTS and CDR2 YDEGEE. V was clipped by 1 base and J by 4 bases, with 14 bases between them. The CDR3 extends over 15 amino acids. CDR3 DNA sequence: TGTGCCAGCAGCTTGAGGCAGGGCGCCTTCTATGGCTACACCTTC. Amino acids: CASSLRQGAFYGYTF.

This chain links TRBV7-9 with TRBJ2-5, with D hard to call. CDR1 and CDR2 from the germline V gene are SEHNR and FQNEAQ (reference sequence). The V gene lost 1 base and the J gene lost 5 bases, with 14 bases spanning the gap. The CDR3 is 15 residues long. The CDR3 DNA reads as TGTGCCAGCAGCTTAGGTCCCGGTGTGCGGGAGACCCAGTACTTC. Translated: CASSLGPGVRETQYF.

The gene calls are TRBV7-9 and TRBJ2-5, with TRBD1 matching 7 bases. This CDR3 is built from 13 residues. V was pared by 5 bases and J by 3 bases, with 3 bases of the junction left unmatched. The germline V gene encodes CDR1 SEHNR and CDR2 FQNEAQ (reference sequence). CDR3 bases: TGTGCCAGCAGCGCAACAGGGGAAGAGACCCAGTACTTC. It yields the protein CASSATGEETQYF.

V is TRBV9 and J is TRBJ1-6; a possible D gene is TRBD1 (6 bases). The germline V gene has CDR1 SGDLS and CDR2 YYNGEE. The CDR3 runs 16 residues. Trimming cost V 0 bases and J 8 bases, with 15 bases left between them. CDR3 bases: TGTGCCAGCAGCGTAGAGGTGGACAGTGCCTATTCACCCCTCCACTTT. This gives the protein CASSVEVDSAYSPLHF. Full variable domain (remainder filled in from reference TRBV9 and TRBJ1-6): DSGVTQTPKHLITATGQRVTLRCSPRSGDLSVYWYQQSLDQGLQFLIQYYNGEERAKGNILERFSAQQFPDLHSELNLSSLELGDSALYFCASSVEVDSAYSPLHFGNGTRLTVT.